One and the same sample provided the 29 T cell receptor beta chains below, sequenced in a study of T-cell reconstitution after alpha-beta-depleted transplantation in children. This sample's TCRbeta library carried unique molecular identifier barcodes. Using its own MiXCR run on the PCR reads, TCRdb lists one record per CDR3 protein. The sample lists some 830,000 distinct CDR3 sequences, about 15% occurring once. The source was PBMCs, mostly from graft donor cells, collected 360 days after TCRalphabeta/CD19-depleted stem cell transplant. The source of these receptors is a male patient under 18 who had a stem cell transplant for acute lymphoblastic leukemia, so the T cells may come from the graft donor.

This clonotype was counted between two and nine times. The V call is TRBV4-1, the J call TRBJ2-7; D is ambiguous. Germline CDR1 is MGHRA and CDR2 is YSYEKL. This CDR3 region has 18 residues. V lost 4 bases to trimming and J lost 5 bases, with 27 bases between them. Here the CDR3 reads CASSRGLRNPRDTHEQYF. The CDR3 DNA reads TGCGCCAGCAGCCGCGGCCTTAGAAACCCTAGAGACACTCACGAGCAGTACTTC.

This clonotype was found a few times. This chain links TRBV12-3 or TRBV12-4 with TRBJ2-1; 13 positions match TRBD2. J lost 9 bases, V lost 5 bases, and 16 bases had no gene match. This CDR3 has 18 residues. For the CDR3, the DNA is TGTGCCAGCAGTCTAAGGATCGGACTAGCGGGAGTAACCAGTGAGCAGTTCTTC. Its protein product is CASSLRIGLAGVTSEQFF.

This clonotype was seen only a few times. This chain connects TRBV7-9 to TRBJ2-7; D possibly corresponds to TRBD2 (5 bases). V was cut by 1 base and J by 0 bases, with 13 bases left in between. Germline values: CDR1 SEHNR, CDR2 FQNEAQ (reference sequence). There are 16 residues in the CDR3. The DNA for the CDR3 is TGTGCCAGCAGCTTAGTTCCCGGGAAGAGCTCCTACGAGCAGTACTTC. Translation gives CASSLVPGKSSYEQYF.

V gene TRBV7-2 combines with J gene TRBJ2-5; D possibly corresponds to TRBD2 (6 bases). CDR1 is SGHTA and CDR2 is FQGNSA in the germline V gene. V was cut by 5 bases and J by 3 bases, with 22 bases left in between. This CDR3 has 17 amino acids. The CDR3 DNA is TGTGCCAGCAGCCTACGGAGGGTCGGACTCGAGAAAGAGACCCAGTACTTC. Residues: CASSLRRVGLEKETQYF.

This clonotype appeared many times. The chain carries TRBV29-1 and TRBJ1-2; 9 bases align to TRBD1. The germline CDR1 and CDR2 sequences are SQVTM and ANQGSEA. The length of the CDR3 is 11 residues. J gave up 6 bases and V 7 bases, and 3 bases lay outside the gene matches. For the CDR3, the DNA is TGCAGCGCAGGACAGGGGAATGGCTACACCTTC. Protein: CSAGQGNGYTF.

J is TRBJ2-7 and V is TRBV20-1; TRBD1 matches 10 bases. The V gene end was trimmed by 2 bases and the J gene end by 5 bases; junction bases not matched to a gene: 6. The CDR3 loop spans 14 amino acids. In germline, CDR1 is DFQATT, CDR2 SNEGSKA (reference sequence). Here the CDR3 DNA reads TGCAGTGCTAGACCGTCCGGGACAGGGGACGAGCAGTACTTC. Amino acid sequence: CSARPSGTGDEQYF.

This clonotype came up a few times. The chain joins TRBV29-1 to TRBJ1-1; no firm D call. CDR1 SQVTM and CDR2 ANQGSEA come from the germline V gene. CDR3 size: 11 residues. The V gene lost 7 bases and the J gene lost 2 bases, with 8 bases spanning the gap. The CDR3, as DNA: TGCAGCGCTCAACTAAACACTGAAGCTTTCTTT. It encodes CSAQLNTEAFF.

The J gene is TRBJ2-6, the V gene TRBV4-1; D ambiguous. Germline loops: CDR1 MGHRA, CDR2 YSYEKL. The CDR3 is 16 amino acids. Trimming stripped 0 bases from V and 0 bases from J, with 6 bases between. The CDR3 sequence: CASSQDPPSGANVLTF. As DNA, the CDR3 is TGCGCCAGCAGCCAAGATCCGCCCTCTGGGGCCAACGTCCTGACTTTC.

The chain has TRBV5-6 and TRBJ2-1, with D uncertain. Germline V CDR1 and CDR2: SGHDT, YYEEEE. Between the trimmed V and J ends, which lost 1 base and 1 base, there was a span of 12 bases. The CDR3 sequence is 16 residues long. CDR3 protein: CASSLLLRGSYNEQFF. The CDR3 DNA reads as TGTGCCAGCAGCTTGCTACTCCGAGGATCCTACAATGAGCAGTTCTTC.

This clonotype was counted between two and nine times. The V call is TRBV5-1, the J call TRBJ2-2, with D tentatively TRBD1 (5 bases). This CDR3 spans 14 amino acids. V was clipped by 6 bases and J by 4 bases, with 13 bases between them. Germline CDR1 SGHRS, CDR2 YFSETQ. As DNA, the CDR3 is TGCGCCAGCACCAGGGCGCTGGGCACCGGGGAGCTGTTTTTT. This gives the protein CASTRALGTGELFF.

The chain is built from TRBV12-5 and TRBJ2-1; a possible D gene is TRBD2 (5 bases). V was cut by 0 bases and J by 5 bases, with 5 bases left in between. The CDR3 contains 13 residues. Germline V CDR1 and CDR2: LGHNT, FRNRAP. Here the CDR3 DNA reads TGTGCTAGTGGTTTGGTGGGAGACAATGAGCAGTTCTTC. Its protein is CASGLVGDNEQFF.

V gene TRBV7-6 combines with J gene TRBJ2-3; 7 bases are shared with TRBD1. The junction had 7 bases not matched to a gene; V was cut back by 2 bases and J by 2 bases. The CDR3 is 16 residues long. The germline gives CDR1 SGHVS, CDR2 FNYEAQ. The CDR3 DNA reads TGTGCCAGCAGCTTATGGAAGGGGGCGGTCACAGATACGCAGTATTTT. Amino acids: CASSLWKGAVTDTQYF.

There are many counts of this clonotype. This chain links TRBV29-1 with TRBJ2-5; a weak D match, TRBD1 (5 bases). The CDR3 runs to 11 residues. Germline CDR1 is SQVTM and CDR2 is ANQGSEA. The CDR3 bases are TGCATCTCGACAGTACAAGAGACCCAGTACTTC. Amino acids: CISTVQETQYF.

CDR3 in DNA: TGTGCCAGCAGCCGAGCCCCACCCAACAATGAGCAGTTCTTC. Translating it yields CASSRAPPNNEQFF. The chain has TRBV7-9 and TRBJ2-1; unclear D gene. The CDR3 sequence is 14 residues long. V lost 5 bases to trimming and J lost 5 bases, with 13 bases between them. CDR1 is SEHNR, CDR2 FQNEAQ, per germline (reference sequence).

The genes are TRBV29-1 and TRBJ2-5; TRBD1 matches 10 bases. J was trimmed by 5 bases and V by 7 bases; bases with no gene match: 7. The germline V gene has CDR1 SQVTM and CDR2 ANQGSEA. The CDR3 is 13 amino acids. CDR3 bases: TGCAGCGAGAGACAGGGGGCGGGGGAGACCCAGTACTTC. Translated, it gives CSERQGAGETQYF.

The genes are TRBV5-1 and TRBJ2-5, with TRBD2 as a possible D gene (6 bases). The CDR3 has 16 amino acids. The ends were cut back, 3 bases at V and 1 base at J, with 16 bases in the middle. Germline CDR1 SGHRS, CDR2 YFSETQ. CDR3 DNA sequence: TGCGCCAGCAGCTATGATGACCGGGACTTCCAAGAGACCCAGTACTTC. Protein sequence: CASSYDDRDFQETQYF.

This clonotype was seen many times. This sequence joins TRBV12-3 or TRBV12-4 and TRBJ2-7; unclear D gene. The CDR3 extends over 12 amino acids. V dropped 3 bases and J dropped 3 bases, with 6 bases sitting between them. The CDR3 sequence: CASSLSYYEQYF. CDR3 coding DNA: TGTGCCAGCAGTTTGTCCTACTACGAGCAGTACTTC.

Here the CDR3 reads CASSDGVTDTQYF. The DNA for the CDR3 is TGTGCCAGCAGTGACGGAGTCACAGATACGCAGTATTTT. The chain combines TRBV2 with TRBJ2-3, with no clear D. The CDR3 has 13 residues. CDR1 is SNHLY, CDR2 FYNNEI, per germline. V lost 3 bases, J lost 2 bases, and 6 bases lay in between.

The chain has TRBV10-2 and TRBJ2-2; 8 nucleotides align to TRBD2. The CDR3 consists of 15 residues. The junction had 9 bases not matched to a gene; V was cut back by 6 bases and J by 6 bases. The germline V gene encodes CDR1 WSHSY and CDR2 SAAADI. The CDR3 DNA reads as TGCGCCAGCAGGGCCGGGACTAGAAAGGCCGGGGAGCTGTTTTTT. This gives the protein CASRAGTRKAGELFF.

This clonotype has at least ten counts. The rearrangement joins TRBV20-1 to TRBJ2-1; 7 bases agree with TRBD2. Germline trimming cut 0 bases from V and 4 bases from J; bases unmatched to any gene: 12. The CDR3 runs to 17 residues. Germline CDR1 reads DFQATT; CDR2 reads SNEGSKA (reference sequence). The CDR3 nucleotides are TGCAGTGCTAGAGACGCGGGAGCCCGGATCGGGTACAATGAGCAGTTCTTC. This codes for CSARDAGARIGYNEQFF.

This clonotype was detected ten times or more. V is TRBV7-9 and J is TRBJ2-5; 9 bases are a match to TRBD1. Germline V gene lookup returns CDR1 SEHNR and CDR2 FQNEAQ (reference sequence). V dropped 4 bases and J dropped 3; count of bases not matched to a gene: 12. This CDR3 comprises 17 residues. CDR3 nucleotides: TGTGCCAGCAGCTGGGTACGAGGACAGGGGTCCAAAGAGACCCAGTACTTC. This translates into CASSWVRGQGSKETQYF.

This chain joins TRBV6-4 and TRBJ2-1; the D gene is possibly TRBD2 (5 bases). CDR3 length: 13 amino acids. Per germline, CDR1 MRHNA and CDR2 SNTAGT. With 6 bases removed from V and 7 bases from J, the gap between germline ends came to 13 bases. The chain's CDR3 is CASSKRLRNEQFF. In nucleotides, the CDR3 is TGTGCCAGCAGCAAGCGGTTACGGAATGAGCAGTTCTTC.

The chain links TRBV15 to TRBJ2-2; D is possibly TRBD2 (5 bases). V lost 8 bases and J lost 1, with 11 bases in between. CDR3 size: 14 residues. Per germline, CDR1 LNHNV and CDR2 YYDKDF (reference sequence). CDR3 bases: TGTGCCACCGGATCGGGAAGGAACACCGGGGAGCTGTTTTTT. Translating it yields CATGSGRNTGELFF.

The gene calls are TRBV20-1 and TRBJ2-3, with D possibly being TRBD2 (6 bases). This CDR3 spans 18 amino acids. V lost 0 bases and J 2 bases, leaving 21 bases between the germline ends. Per the germline V gene, CDR1 is DFQATT and CDR2 is SNEGSKA (reference sequence). The CDR3 coding sequence is TGCAGTGCTAGAGATTGGTCTAGCGCCAGTCGGGCCACAGATACGCAGTATTTT. Translating gives CSARDWSSASRATDTQYF.

There are a few counts of this clonotype. CDR3 protein: CASSATGDRYTEAFF. In DNA, the CDR3 is TGTGCCAGCAGTGCTACAGGGGATCGGTACACTGAAGCTTTCTTT. The chain is built from TRBV6-1 and TRBJ1-1; 7 bases are a match to TRBD1. This CDR3 region has 15 residues. Germline CDR1 is MNHNS and CDR2 is SASEGT. The trim removed 4 bases at V and 3 bases at J, leaving 8 bases unmatched.

The rearrangement links TRBV12-3 or TRBV12-4 to TRBJ1-2; 7 bases align to TRBD1. This CDR3 is 17 amino acids long. With 6 bases clipped from V and 0 bases from J, the junction kept 13 bases outside the gene matches. The CDR3 spells CASSRTGSGAPNYGYTF. The CDR3 DNA reads as TGTGCCAGCAGCCGGACAGGCAGCGGGGCCCCTAACTATGGCTACACCTTC.

This clonotype was counted a few times. This chain uses TRBV12-3 or TRBV12-4 with TRBJ2-5; 7 nucleotides match TRBD2. V shed 2 bases, J shed 6 bases, and the junction held 0 bases outside the gene matches. This CDR3 has 12 amino acids. The CDR3 loop reads CASSLSGKTQYF. The CDR3, as DNA: TGTGCCAGCAGTTTAAGCGGGAAGACCCAGTACTTC.

In this sample, this clonotype turned up once. This rearrangement joins TRBV2 to TRBJ2-7, with 7 bases identical to TRBD2. After removal of 4 bases from V and 2 bases from J, the junction contained 5 bases not matched to a gene. Germline V gives CDR1 SNHLY, CDR2 FYNNEI. The CDR3 loop spans 14 amino acids. The CDR3 spells CASSGEGRTYEQYF. The CDR3 DNA reads as TGTGCCAGCAGTGGGGAGGGACGCACCTACGAGCAGTACTTC.

This clonotype was detected only a few times. This chain uses TRBV5-1 with TRBJ1-6; no clear D gene. Germline V CDR1 and CDR2: SGHRS, YFSETQ. The CDR3 sequence is 14 residues long. Trimming left V 1 base short and J 9 bases short, with 11 bases between. CDR3 DNA: TGCGCCAGCAGCTTGATTCCCCCCAGTTCACCCCTCCACTTT. Encoded protein: CASSLIPPSSPLHF.